These T cell receptor beta chains were read from a single sample in a study of blood T cell repertoires in COVID-19. Produced via immunoSEQ multiplex PCR; TCRdb's table is partial and in-frame only. The table shows about 150,000 clones, with approximately 90% occurring only once. The sequencing sample was made of peripheral blood. The origin of the receptors is a man aged 55 to 70 with active or convalescent COVID-19. The CDR3 runs from the conserved cysteine through the conserved F or W.

V: TRBV19; CDR3: CASSSAAGAPSGNEQFF
V: TRBV4-1; CDR3: CASSQDFGQGGNEKLFF
V: TRBV20-1; CDR3: CSARGQTEQYF
V: TRBV6-2/TRBV6-3; CDR3: CASSMIRTTGQSNQPQHF
V: TRBV28; CDR3: CASRPGTLDEKLFF
V: TRBV5-4; CDR3: CASSLAWTSGGAAETQYF
V: TRBV19; CDR3: CASSTGQGHEQYF
V: TRBV5-4; CDR3: CASSPGQGDEKLFF
V: TRBV28; CDR3: CAVQQGDTEAFF
V: TRBV3-1/TRBV3-2; CDR3: CASSQLAGASGELFF
V: TRBV18; CDR3: CASSPTVNTEAFF
V: TRBV6-2/TRBV6-3; CDR3: CASSYPGDREVIGQFF
V: TRBV7-9; CDR3: CASSLDRDPQPQHF
V: TRBV6-2/TRBV6-3; CDR3: CASSYERTSGRLADTQYF
V: TRBV28; CDR3: CASSPPGGSYEQYF
V: TRBV9; CDR3: CASSVGTGGLTGELFF
V: TRBV5-1; CDR3: CASSTEGEANQPQHF
V: TRBV2; CDR3: CASSEVSGRQYF
V: TRBV28; CDR3: CASSFDRGVQETQYF
V: TRBV7-6; CDR3: CASSLEASGSTTDTQYF
V: TRBV7-2; CDR3: CASSLPTGLNQPQHF
V: TRBV14; CDR3: CASSPPTYTSTDTQYF
V: TRBV3-1/TRBV3-2; CDR3: CASSRRTGKDSPLHF
V: TRBV18; CDR3: CASSPSTGVLGYTF
V: TRBV28; CDR3: CASSFGLAGTQETQYF
V: TRBV7-9; CDR3: CASSPGTGETGELFF
V: TRBV9; CDR3: CASSVGQGNSPLHF
V: TRBV2; CDR3: CASKDRGEVTGELFF